These 25 T cell receptor beta chains came from one sample sequenced in a study of CD8+ T cells in alopecia areata. Extraction and reverse transcription of RNA yielded cDNA as the sequencing template. Profiling relied on immunoSEQ multiplex PCR, and the TCRdb table lists in-frame clones only, not all of them. The sample carries around 190,000 clones, over 60% recorded once. The treatment is: oral pan-JAK inhibitor, 5-10 mg twice daily. This specimen was CD4+ T cells sorted from blood, taken at week 4, from a patient treated with tofacitinib. These receptors came from a human donor with alopecia areata.

This clone was seen a few times. The chain has TRBV5-4 and TRBJ2-5; TRBD2 is a possible D gene (7 bases). Germline loops: CDR1 SGHNT, CDR2 YYREEE (reference sequence). The CDR3 spans 15 residues. V was pared by 4 bases and J by 5 bases, with 18 bases between. The CDR3 sequence: CASSPRGGAGETQYF. The CDR3 DNA is TGTGCCAGCAGCCCAAGAGGGGGGGCCGGCGAGACCCAGTACTTC.

This chain joins TRBV25-1 and TRBJ2-5; D might be TRBD2 (5 bases). This CDR3 region has 14 residues. V lost 4 bases, J lost 10 bases, and 19 bases lay in between. Germline V lookup: CDR1 MGHDK, CDR2 SYGVNS. The CDR3 DNA follows: TGTGCCAGCAGTGGTCAACAGCCTCAAGAGGGCCAGTACTTC. It specifies CASSGQQPQEGQYF. Drawing the rest from reference TRBV25-1 and TRBJ2-5, the complete variable domain is EADIYQTPRYLVIGTGKKITLECSQTMGHDKMYWYQQDPGMELHLIHYSYGVNSTEKGDLSSESTVSRIRTEHFPLTLESARPSHTSQYLCASSGQQPQEGQYFGPGTRLLVL.

The chain has TRBV5-6 and TRBJ1-1, with D unclear. V lost 2 bases and J 6 bases, leaving 14 bases between the germline ends. The CDR3 sequence is 14 residues long. The germline gives CDR1 SGHDT, CDR2 YYEEEE. This chain's CDR3 is CASSFYLYVAEAFF. CDR3 DNA sequence: TGTGCCAGCAGCTTCTACCTATATGTGGCTGAAGCTTTCTTT.

This clone was seen only a few times. This chain connects TRBV7-2 to TRBJ2-5; 8 bases align to TRBD2. CDR1 and CDR2 (germline): SGHTA, FQGNSA. After removal of 5 bases from V and 4 bases from J, the junction contained 3 bases not matched to a gene. The CDR3 runs 13 residues. This CDR3 is CASSERGIETQYF. CDR3 in DNA: TGTGCCAGCAGCGAGCGGGGGATAGAGACCCAGTACTTC.

The rearrangement uses TRBV6-5 and TRBJ2-7; D may be TRBD1 (5 bases). The V gene lost 4 bases and the J gene lost 3 bases, with 10 bases spanning the gap. The CDR3 has 13 amino acids. Germline V CDR1 and CDR2: MNHEY, SVGAGI. CDR3 loop: CASSSSRVYEQYF. The CDR3 DNA follows: TGTGCCAGCAGTTCAAGCAGGGTCTACGAGCAGTACTTC.

This sequence joins TRBV5-1 and TRBJ1-5; D possibly corresponds to TRBD1 (5 bases). Germline V gene sequence: CDR1 SGHRS, CDR2 YFSETQ. The CDR3 sequence is 14 residues long. The V gene lost 1 base and the J gene lost 6 bases, with 11 bases spanning the gap. The CDR3 protein is CASSLWGGGQPQHF. As DNA, the CDR3 is TGCGCCAGCAGCTTGTGGGGCGGGGGTCAGCCCCAGCATTTT.

This sequence joins TRBV6-6 and TRBJ2-4; 9 positions match TRBD1. V dropped 2 bases and J dropped 2; count of bases not matched to a gene: 4. The CDR3 sequence is 16 residues long. The germline V gene has CDR1 MNHNY and CDR2 SVGAGI (reference sequence). As DNA, the CDR3 is TGTGCCAGCAGTTACACGACAGGGGGGTCCAAAAACATTCAGTACTTC. Protein sequence: CASSYTTGGSKNIQYF.

This rearrangement joins TRBV18 to TRBJ2-5; D gene ambiguous. CDR1 and CDR2 from the germline V gene are KGHSH and LQKENI. V was trimmed by 0 bases and J by 4 bases, leaving 9 bases between them. The CDR3 length is 14 residues. The CDR3 bases are TGTGCCAGCTCACCACCCGACTTTGGAGAGACCCAGTACTTC. This encodes CASSPPDFGETQYF.

This clone was seen a single time. The rearrangement joins TRBV7-9 to TRBJ1-5; 8 nucleotides match TRBD1. The CDR3 runs to 14 residues. The germline CDR1 and CDR2 sequences are SEHNR and FQNEAQ (reference sequence). The J segment lost 5 bases and the V segment lost 5 bases, leaving 5 bases of the junction unmatched. This CDR3 is CASSPGTGHQPQHF. The DNA for the CDR3 is TGTGCCAGCAGCCCCGGGACAGGTCATCAGCCCCAGCATTTT.

The rearrangement joins TRBV7-2 to TRBJ1-2; D uncertain. Per the germline V gene, CDR1 is SGHTA and CDR2 is FQGNSA. Trimming left V 5 bases short and J 8 bases short, with 15 bases between. The CDR3 contains 13 residues. DNA for the CDR3: TGTGCCAGCAGCCTGGGAGAGCCCGGGGGCTACACCTTC. This codes for CASSLGEPGGYTF.

Note on this clone: Distinct nucleotide sequences in the sample also encode this CDR3. The chain has TRBV2 and TRBJ2-7; no clear D. CDR3 size: 11 residues. Germline CDR1 and CDR2: SNHLY and FYNNEI. V was trimmed by 4 bases and J by 4 bases, leaving 5 bases between them. The CDR3 DNA follows: TGTGCCAGCAGTGTAGGTTACGAGCAGTACTTC. Its translation: CASSVGYEQYF.

This clone has more than one count but fewer than ten. The chain uses TRBV10-2 and TRBJ1-6; 8 bases agree with TRBD1. V shed 4 bases, J shed 9 bases, and the junction held 5 bases outside the gene matches. Germline CDR1 WSHSY, CDR2 SAAADI. The CDR3 has 14 amino acids. CDR3: CASSVQGVSSPLHF. The DNA for the CDR3 is TGCGCCAGCAGTGTACAGGGGGTCTCTTCACCCCTCCACTTT.

The chain joins TRBV2 to TRBJ1-5, with 7 bases identical to TRBD1. Germline trimming cut 8 bases from V and 1 base from J; bases unmatched to any gene: 5. Germline V gene data show CDR1 as SNHLY and CDR2 as FYNNEI. The CDR3 is made up of 14 amino acids. CDR3 protein: CASQGGLSNQPQHF. CDR3 bases: TGTGCCAGCCAGGGGGGACTGAGCAATCAGCCCCAGCATTTT.

In this sample, this clone turned up once. This chain's CDR3 is CASSVGSIGYNEQFF. The CDR3 DNA reads TGTGCCAGCAGCGTAGGGAGCATAGGTTACAATGAGCAGTTCTTC. The J gene is TRBJ2-1, the V gene TRBV9, with D uncertain. The germline V gene encodes CDR1 SGDLS and CDR2 YYNGEE. The length of the CDR3 is 15 residues. The V end was cut by 0 bases, the J end by 4 bases, with 11 bases between.

This clone appeared a few times. The chain couples TRBV10-3 to TRBJ1-3, with D hard to call. V was clipped by 4 bases and J by 1 base, with 5 bases between them. CDR3 length: 13 residues. The germline V gene encodes CDR1 ENHRY and CDR2 SYGVKD. CDR3 in DNA: TGTGCCATCAGTGGGACGTCTGGAAACACCATATATTTT. It codes for CAISGTSGNTIYF.

The rearrangement links TRBV6-5 to TRBJ1-6, with 9 bases fitting TRBD1. V shed 6 bases and J 11 bases; nucleotides not matched to a gene: 8. From germline, CDR1 is MNHEY and CDR2 SVGAGI. There are 14 residues in the CDR3. The CDR3 coding sequence is TGTGCCAGCAGCCCTACAGGGGGCGGAACACCCCTCCACTTT. Amino acids: CASSPTGGGTPLHF.

This clone was seen only a few times. The rearrangement links TRBV27 to TRBJ2-3; D possibly corresponds to TRBD1 (6 bases). Deletions cut 3 bases from V and 0 bases from J, with 10 bases between. CDR1 is MNHEY, CDR2 SMNVEV, per germline (reference sequence). The CDR3 extends over 15 amino acids. The CDR3 region has the DNA TGTGCCAGCAGTTTGAGGGGACAAAGCACAGATACGCAGTATTTT. Its protein is CASSLRGQSTDTQYF.

The genes are TRBV9 and TRBJ2-5, with 11 positions matching TRBD1. Germline lookup yields CDR1 SGDLS and CDR2 YYNGEE. The ends lost 5 bases at V and 3 bases at J; junction bases unmatched: 0. The CDR3 length is 13 residues. CDR3 in amino acids: CASRGQGEETQYF. In DNA form, the CDR3 reads TGTGCCAGCAGGGGACAGGGGGAAGAGACCCAGTACTTC.

The J gene is TRBJ1-4, the V gene TRBV30, with 7 positions matching TRBD1. The CDR3 is made up of 14 amino acids. V lost 6 bases and J lost 0; bases outside the gene matches: 4. The germline CDR1 and CDR2 sequences are GTSNPN and SVGIG (reference sequence). CDR3 loop: CACRGQATNEKLFF. The CDR3 DNA follows: TGTGCCTGCCGCGGACAGGCAACTAATGAAAAACTGTTTTTT.

V usage is TRBV29-1 and J usage is TRBJ2-1, with 7 bases identical to TRBD1. CDR1 and CDR2 (germline): SQVTM, ANQGSEA. With 4 bases clipped from V and 7 bases from J, the junction kept 7 bases outside the gene matches. This CDR3 has 13 residues. CDR3 sequence (DNA): TGCAGCGTTGGGGCAGGGGGTGTGAATGAGCAGTTCTTC. It translates to CSVGAGGVNEQFF.

The chain is built from TRBV10-3 and TRBJ2-3, with D uncertain. Between the trimmed V and J ends, which lost 5 bases and 0 bases, there was a span of 12 bases. The CDR3 is made up of 15 amino acids. CDR1 is ENHRY, CDR2 SYGVKD, per germline. CDR3 nucleotides: TGTGCCATCAGTAGGTCTGCATACAGCACAGATACGCAGTATTTT. As protein: CAISRSAYSTDTQYF.

This clone came up a few times. The V gene is TRBV29-1, the J gene TRBJ2-3, with D unclear. This CDR3 has 13 residues. Germline assignment: CDR1 SQVTM and CDR2 ANQGSEA. The V end lost 5 bases, the J end lost 6 bases, and 15 bases lay between the germline ends. The CDR3 loop reads CSVRQHSTDTQYF. The CDR3 nucleotides read TGCAGCGTTCGCCAGCATAGTACGGATACGCAGTATTTT.

As concerns this clone: The junction differs from germline at one of its ends, possibly a read error. The chain employs TRBV5-4 and TRBJ2-5; TRBD1 is a possible D gene (5 bases). The length of the CDR3 is 15 residues. The germline gives CDR1 SGHNT, CDR2 YYREEE (reference sequence). CDR3 sequence reads: CASSPQGGLQETQYF. The CDR3 DNA reads TGCGCCAGCAGCCCGCAGGGTGGGCTTCAAGAGACCCAGTACTTC.

The chain uses TRBV27 and TRBJ1-2; TRBD1 agrees at 7 bases. From germline, CDR1 is MNHEY and CDR2 SMNVEV (reference sequence). J lost 6 bases, V lost 4 bases, and 5 bases had no gene match. This CDR3 region has 13 residues. This CDR3 is CASSSATGHGYTF. Written as DNA, the CDR3 is TGTGCCAGCAGTTCCGCGACAGGGCATGGCTACACCTTC.

The chain uses TRBV27 and TRBJ1-4, with D tentatively TRBD1 (5 bases). This CDR3 region has 14 residues. Germline V gene data show CDR1 as MNHEY and CDR2 as SMNVEV (reference sequence). V was trimmed by 8 bases and J by 7 bases, leaving 17 bases between them. CDR3 sequence reads: CASGVISGGEKLFF. CDR3 sequence (DNA): TGTGCCAGCGGCGTGATTTCCGGGGGTGAAAAACTGTTTTTT. The variable domain in full, completed from reference TRBV27 and TRBJ1-4, reads EAQVTQNPRYLITVTGKKLTVTCSQNMNHEYMSWYRQDPGLGLRQIYYSMNVEVTDKGDVPEGYKVSRKEKRNFPLILESPSPNQTSLYFCASGVISGGEKLFFGSGTQLSVL.